This is a list of T cell receptor beta chains from one sample in a study of T and B cells in COVID-19 patients. A single record per CDR3 protein comes from TCRdb applying MiXCR to the multiplex PCR reads. This table has thousands of distinct CDR3 sequences, around 28% appearing once. Material for sequencing was blood. These receptors were obtained from a human donor with active COVID-19. Each CDR3 is given with its conserved first and last residue. The order of the fields is clone size, J gene, CDR3 length, D gene, V gene, CDR3 protein, CDR3 DNA. D genes are given only for firm matches. The size field is filled for only some rows; it gives once, few, many or a size class.

>few|TRBJ1-1|14|TRBD1|TRBV15
CATVQGTMNTEAFF
TGTGCCACCGTACAGGGGACCATGAACACTGAAGCTTTCTTT
>once|TRBJ2-5|14|TRBD2|TRBV20-1
CSARAGGESETQYF
TGCAGTGCTAGAGCGGGAGGGGAATCGGAGACCCAGTACTTC
>NA|TRBJ1-6|13|NA|TRBV6-5
CASSYSRVSPLHF
TGTGCCAGCAGTTACTCGAGAGTTTCACCCCTCCACTTT
>NA|TRBJ2-7|14|NA|TRBV6-1
CASNPGQNPYEQYF
TGTGCCAGCAATCCGGGACAAAATCCCTACGAGCAGTACTTC
>few|TRBJ2-6|15|TRBD1|TRBV5-1
CASSTGTAGANVLTF
TGCGCCAGCAGCACCGGGACAGCTGGGGCCAACGTCCTGACTTTC
>NA|TRBJ1-5|14|NA|TRBV7-9
CASSLPGAGQPQHF
TGTGCCAGCAGCCTCCCAGGGGCCGGTCAGCCCCAGCATTTT
>NA|TRBJ1-6|12|NA|TRBV11-2
CASSLFNSPLHF
TGTGCCAGCAGCTTATTTAACTCACCCCTCCACTTT
>medium-sized|TRBJ2-3|14|NA|TRBV12-3/TRBV12-4
CASSTGTSTDTQYF
TGTGCCAGCAGCACCGGGACCAGCACAGATACGCAGTATTTT
>medium-sized|TRBJ2-7|15|TRBD2|TRBV19
CASSSHGRSSYEQYF
TGTGCCAGTAGCTCCCACGGGAGGAGCTCCTACGAGCAGTACTTC
>medium-sized|TRBJ2-7|13|NA|TRBV19
CATSPVITYEQYF
TGTGCCACCTCCCCAGTAATAACCTACGAGCAGTACTTC
>NA|TRBJ2-5|13|NA|TRBV5-1
CASSLIGKETQYF
TGCGCCAGCAGCTTGATTGGAAAGGAGACCCAGTACTTC
>NA|TRBJ1-6|15|NA|TRBV6-5
CASSERAIGYSPLHF
TGTGCCAGCAGTGAACGGGCTATTGGGTATTCACCCCTCCACTTT
>NA|TRBJ1-1|11|NA|TRBV7-9
CASSQNTEAFF
TGTGCCAGCAGTCAAAACACTGAAGCTTTCTTT
>medium-sized|TRBJ1-1|15|NA|TRBV19
CASSSLGEGYTEAFF
TGTGCCAGTAGTTCCCTCGGGGAGGGATACACTGAAGCTTTCTTT
>medium-sized|TRBJ1-5|14|NA|TRBV19
CASSISAGRQPQHF
TGTGCCAGTAGTATTTCAGCGGGGAGGCAGCCCCAGCATTTT
>NA|TRBJ2-6|15|NA|TRBV27
CASKLLTGGANVLTF
TGTGCCAGCAAACTCTTGACCGGGGGGGCCAACGTCCTGACTTTC
>NA|TRBJ1-1|14|NA|TRBV5-4
CASSLGSSGVEAFF
TGTGCCAGCAGCTTGGGCAGTTCGGGAGTAGAAGCTTTCTTT
>NA|TRBJ2-5|15|NA|TRBV7-2
CASSLDPGTRETQYF
TGTGCCAGCAGCTTAGATCCAGGGACAAGGGAGACCCAGTACTTC
>medium-sized|TRBJ1-4|16|TRBD1|TRBV7-6
CASSTGTGASNEKLFF
TGTGCCAGCAGCACAGGGACAGGGGCGAGTAATGAAAAACTGTTTTTT
>medium-sized|TRBJ2-1|12|TRBD1|TRBV10-3
CAISGTGNEQFF
TGTGCCATCAGTGGGACAGGCAATGAGCAGTTCTTC
>medium-sized|TRBJ2-1|16|TRBD2|TRBV6-5
CASSSRTSGRAREQFF
TGTGCCAGCAGTTCAAGGACTAGCGGGAGGGCCCGGGAGCAGTTCTTC
>medium-sized|TRBJ1-2|13|NA|TRBV29-1
CSVVRGARDGYTF
TGCAGCGTTGTTCGAGGGGCGCGGGATGGCTACACCTTC
>NA|TRBJ2-3|14|TRBD2|TRBV6-5
CASSTSGSVDTQYF
TGTGCCAGCTCGACTAGCGGGAGTGTAGATACGCAGTATTTT
>medium-sized|TRBJ2-2|14|NA|TRBV19
CASSIVGGTGELFF
TGTGCCAGTAGTATAGTGGGAGGCACCGGGGAGCTGTTTTTT
>medium-sized|TRBJ2-1|12|NA|TRBV27
CASSLGNNEQFF
TGTGCCAGCAGTTTGGGGAACAATGAGCAGTTCTTC
>NA|TRBJ2-7|14|NA|TRBV5-6
CASSLGTPAYEQYF
TGTGCCAGCAGCTTGGGGACTCCCGCCTACGAGCAGTACTTC
>medium-sized|TRBJ2-2|15|TRBD2|TRBV27
CASSQRGRVTGELFF
TGTGCCAGCAGTCAGCGGGGAAGGGTCACCGGGGAGCTGTTTTTT
>NA|TRBJ1-6|15|TRBD1|TRBV5-1
CASSLAGGENSPLHF
TGCGCCAGCAGCTTGGCAGGGGGCGAAAATTCACCCCTCCACTTT
>NA|TRBJ2-1|16|TRBD1|TRBV5-8
CASSERTGGGREARLF
TGTGCCAGCAGCGAGAGGACAGGGGGCGGACGGGAGGCTAGGCTCTTC
>many|TRBJ2-7|11|NA|TRBV12-3/TRBV12-4
CASSRGYEQYF
TGTGCCAGCAGTCGGGGCTACGAGCAGTACTTC
>NA|TRBJ1-1|16|NA|TRBV6-2/TRBV6-3
CASSYVWDWGNTEAFF
TGTGCCAGCAGTTACGTTTGGGATTGGGGAAACACTGAAGCTTTCTTT
>few|TRBJ1-5|14|NA|TRBV6-5
CASSYGGTQGPQHF
TGTGCCAGCAGTTACGGGGGGACCCAGGGGCCCCAGCATTTT
>few|TRBJ2-4|12|NA|TRBV6-6
CASTEDKNIQYF
TGTGCCAGCACCGAGGACAAAAACATTCAGTACTTC
>medium-sized|TRBJ2-6|14|TRBD1|TRBV30
CAWDRVFGANVLTF
TGTGCCTGGGACAGGGTGTTTGGGGCCAACGTCCTGACTTTC
>NA|TRBJ2-3|14|NA|TRBV6-2/TRBV6-3
CASSRGATTDTQYF
TGTGCCAGCAGCCGGGGGGCCACTACAGATACGCAGTATTTT
>large|TRBJ2-7|16|TRBD2|TRBV27
CASSPTGTSSTYEQYF
TGTGCCAGCAGTCCCACCGGGACTAGCAGCACCTACGAGCAGTACTTC
>medium-sized|TRBJ2-6|16|TRBD1|TRBV19
CASRGQGASGANVLTF
TGTGCCAGTAGAGGACAGGGGGCTTCTGGGGCCAACGTCCTGACTTTC
>NA|TRBJ2-1|14|TRBD2|TRBV7-9
CASSLGGTSGGQFF
TGTGCCAGCAGCTTAGGTGGGACTAGCGGGGGGCAGTTCTTC
>few|TRBJ2-3|17|NA|TRBV6-6
CASSYPPSGTYTDTQYF
TGTGCCAGCAGTTACCCCCCCTCCGGGACTTACACAGATACGCAGTATTTT
>NA|TRBJ2-7|14|NA|TRBV5-1
CASSRATGTYEQYF
TGCGCCAGCAGCCGTGCCACAGGGACCTACGAGCAGTACTTC
>once|TRBJ2-7|15|NA|TRBV7-9
CASRRGATANYEQYF
TGTGCCAGCCGCCGTGGAGCGACAGCGAACTACGAGCAGTACTTC
>few|TRBJ2-6|14|NA|TRBV12-3/TRBV12-4
CASTWVSGANVLTF
TGTGCCAGCACCTGGGTGTCTGGGGCCAACGTCCTGACTTTC
>medium-sized|TRBJ1-2|14|TRBD1|TRBV27
CASSLQGANYGYTF
TGTGCCAGCAGCCTACAGGGGGCTAACTATGGCTACACCTTC
>medium-sized|TRBJ2-2|14|TRBD2|TRBV30
CAWSQLAGAGELFF
TGTGCCTGGAGCCAACTAGCGGGAGCCGGGGAGCTGTTTTTT
>NA|TRBJ2-6|17|TRBD1|TRBV6-4
CASSAGTGGSGANVLTF
TGTGCCAGCAGTGCCGGGACAGGGGGCTCTGGGGCCAACGTCCTGACTTTC
>NA|TRBJ1-1|15|NA|TRBV29-1
CSVAVLQGLNTEAFF
TGCAGCGTTGCCGTCTTGCAGGGGTTGAACACTGAAGCTTTCTTT
>NA|TRBJ1-2|13|NA|TRBV12-3/TRBV12-4
CASNGRGGLGYTF
TGTGCCAGCAACGGTCGGGGGGGGCTTGGCTACACCTTC